Shown below are 29 T cell receptor beta chains from a single sample sequenced in a study of beta chain features in type 1 diabetes. Their recognized antigens are unknown. The study reverse transcribed the entire isolated RNA, so it sequenced expressed TCRB transcripts. Measured with immunoSEQ multiplex PCR; TCRdb has only the in-frame clones, and not every one. The data contain about 160,000 clones, about 9% of them singletons. Study results and limitations: In every one of the four CD4+ subsets, TCRB CDR3s were moderately but significantly shorter in Type 1 diabetes patients.

The sample was central memory CD4+ T cells from blood. These receptors all come from a woman aged 25 to 39 with type 1 diabetes.

The rearrangement uses TRBV12-5 and TRBJ1-5, with D perhaps TRBD1 (6 bases). The CDR3 runs 15 residues. V was clipped by 5 bases and J by 1 base, with 12 bases between them. Germline V gene lookup returns CDR1 LGHNT and CDR2 FRNRAP. This CDR3 is CASGLVQGSNQPQHF. In nucleotides, the CDR3 is TGTGCTAGTGGTCTAGTACAGGGAAGCAATCAGCCCCAGCATTTT.

This chain uses TRBV2 with TRBJ2-5; D is undetermined. From germline, CDR1 is SNHLY and CDR2 FYNNEI. This CDR3 spans 12 amino acids. V dropped 6 bases and J dropped 0 bases, with 5 bases sitting between them. CDR3 in DNA: TGTGCCAGCAGGGAGTACCAAGAGACCCAGTACTTC. As protein: CASREYQETQYF.

Only a few counts were recorded for this clone. The gene calls are TRBV5-1 and TRBJ2-1; 7 bases align to TRBD1. V was clipped by 6 bases and J by 4 bases; unmatched bases: 4. This CDR3 is built from 13 residues. Germline assignment: CDR1 SGHRS and CDR2 YFSETQ. CDR3 in amino acids: CASNRDSYNEQFF. The DNA of the CDR3 is TGCGCCAGCAACCGGGACAGTTACAATGAGCAGTTCTTC.

The CDR3 sequence is CASSLLGATYGNTIYF. Written as DNA, the CDR3 is TGTGCCAGCAGCTTATTGGGGGCAACGTATGGAAACACCATATATTTT. This sequence joins TRBV7-2 and TRBJ1-3; a weak D match, TRBD1 (6 bases). This CDR3 has 16 residues. The V and J ends lost 2 bases and 3 bases respectively, with 14 bases between them. Per the germline V gene, CDR1 is SGHTA and CDR2 is FQGNSA. The variable domain in full, with the rest retrieved from reference TRBV7-2 and TRBJ1-3, is GAGVSQSPSNKVTEKGKDVELRCDPISGHTALYWYRQSLGQGLEFLIYFQGNSAPDKSGLPSDRFSAERTGGSVSTLTIQRTQQEDSAVYLCASSLLGATYGNTIYFGEGSWLTVV.

The V call is TRBV7-3, the J call TRBJ2-2, with D hard to call. Trimming stripped 2 bases from V and 8 bases from J, with 6 bases between. This CDR3 is 12 amino acids long. Germline values: CDR1 SGHTA, CDR2 FQGTGA. As DNA, the CDR3 is TGTGCCAGCAGCTTATATTCTGGGGAGCTGTTTTTT. This translates into CASSLYSGELFF.

Here the CDR3 reads CASSRAIAQTYEQYF. CDR3 DNA: TGTGCCAGTAGTCGAGCCATAGCGCAAACCTACGAGCAGTACTTC. This chain connects TRBV19 to TRBJ2-7; D is perhaps TRBD2 (5 bases). V shed 5 bases and J shed 2 bases, with 16 bases lying between them. The CDR3 spans 15 residues. Germline-derived CDR1 and CDR2 are LNHDA and SQIVND (reference sequence).

This chain links TRBV5-1 with TRBJ1-1, with 11 nucleotides matching TRBD1. The CDR3 is made up of 15 amino acids. V lost 0 bases, J lost 4 bases, and 2 bases stayed unmatched. Germline V gene data show CDR1 as SGHRS and CDR2 as YFSETQ. The CDR3 nucleotides are TGCGCCAGCAGCTTGGAGGGGACAGGGGGCACTGAAGCTTTCTTT. It specifies CASSLEGTGGTEAFF.

This clone was seen a few times. V usage is TRBV18 and J usage is TRBJ2-6, with TRBD1 matching 9 bases. Germline CDR1 and CDR2: KGHSH and LQKENI. The CDR3 contains 18 residues. J lost 0 bases, V lost 3 bases, and 6 bases had no gene match. The CDR3 coding sequence is TGTGCCAGCTCACCGAGCCGGACAGGGGTCTCTGGGGCCAACGTCCTGACTTTC. Amino acids: CASSPSRTGVSGANVLTF.

This clone was counted only a few times. The chain uses TRBV9 and TRBJ1-1; D gene unclear. Trimming removed 5 bases from V and 3 bases from J, with 8 bases in between. This CDR3 has 12 amino acids. Germline CDR1 is SGDLS and CDR2 is YYNGEE. For the CDR3, the DNA is TGTGCCAGCAGTCGGGAGGACACTGAAGCTTTCTTT. It is translated as CASSREDTEAFF.

The genes are TRBV10-2 and TRBJ2-5; TRBD1 might be the D (5 bases). This CDR3 is built from 14 residues. CDR1 is WSHSY, CDR2 SAAADI, per germline. Trimming shortened V by 8 bases and J by 4 bases, and 17 bases separated the two germline ends. The CDR3 region has the DNA TGCGCCAGCGCCCGTCAGGGTATCGGAGAGACCCAGTACTTC. Protein: CASARQGIGETQYF.

The V gene is TRBV29-1, the J gene TRBJ2-4, with D perhaps TRBD1 (6 bases). Germline loops: CDR1 SQVTM, CDR2 ANQGSEA. Trimming left V 5 bases short and J 8 bases short, with 16 bases between. CDR3 length: 13 residues. The CDR3 loop is CSVQQGRVDIQYF. The DNA for the CDR3 is TGCAGCGTTCAACAGGGACGGGTAGACATTCAGTACTTC.

The CDR3 loop is CASSQDRFYNEQFF. For the CDR3, the DNA is TGTGCCAGCAGCCAAGACAGGTTTTACAATGAGCAGTTCTTC. This chain links TRBV4-2 with TRBJ2-1; the D is unclear. CDR3 length: 14 amino acids. The V and J ends lost 0 bases and 4 bases respectively, with 7 bases between them. Germline CDR1 and CDR2: LGHNA and YNFKEQ.

The chain combines TRBV29-1 with TRBJ1-1, with D perhaps matching TRBD1 (6 bases). V was cut by 2 bases and J by 1 base, with 11 bases left in between. Germline V lookup: CDR1 SQVTM, CDR2 ANQGSEA. This CDR3 is built from 14 residues. CDR3 protein: CSVERGGENTEAFF. The CDR3 nucleotides are TGCAGCGTTGAACGAGGGGGGGAGAACACTGAAGCTTTCTTT.

This clone was found a few times. This chain links TRBV29-1 with TRBJ1-1, with D possibly TRBD1 on 5 matching bases. This CDR3 region has 15 residues. V lost 1 base and J 1 base, leaving 13 bases between the germline ends. Germline CDR1 reads SQVTM; CDR2 reads ANQGSEA. CDR3 coding DNA: TGCAGCGTTGAAGTCTGTGAGGACACGAACACTGAAGCTTTCTTT. It is translated as CSVEVCEDTNTEAFF.

The chain carries TRBV28 and TRBJ1-1, with a possible D match to TRBD1 (5 bases). Germline CDR1 MDHEN, CDR2 SYDVKM. This CDR3 comprises 13 residues. The germline V and J ends were trimmed by 9 bases and 1 base, with 12 bases remaining between them. CDR3 sequence reads: CASTGARNTEAFF. Here the CDR3 DNA reads TGTGCCAGTACAGGCGCGAGGAACACTGAAGCTTTCTTT.

This clone was seen a handful of times. Within the sample, other DNA sequences also encode this same CDR3. V gene TRBV7-2 combines with J gene TRBJ2-1; D call uncertain. CDR1 is SGHTA and CDR2 is FQGNSA in the germline V gene. The CDR3 consists of 15 residues. V was pared by 1 base and J by 0 bases, with 7 bases between. This CDR3 reads CASSLGASSYNEQFF. For the CDR3, the DNA is TGTGCCAGCAGCTTAGGGGCGAGCTCCTACAATGAGCAGTTCTTC. The whole variable domain, filled in from reference TRBV7-2 and TRBJ2-1, reads GAGVSQSPSNKVTEKGKDVELRCDPISGHTALYWYRQSLGQGLEFLIYFQGNSAPDKSGLPSDRFSAERTGGSVSTLTIQRTQQEDSAVYLCASSLGASSYNEQFFGPGTRLTVL.

The gene calls are TRBV5-1 and TRBJ2-3, with TRBD2 matching 7 bases. The CDR3 extends over 16 amino acids. Trimming took 0 bases from V and 4 from J; bases not matched to a gene: 8. Germline CDR1 and CDR2: SGHRS and YFSETQ. DNA of the CDR3: TGCGCCAGCAGCTTGGACGGCGGGAGTAAGGCAGATACGCAGTATTTT. It codes for CASSLDGGSKADTQYF. The full variable domain, rest sourced from reference TRBV5-1 and TRBJ2-3, is KAGVTQTPRYLIKTRGQQVTLSCSPISGHRSVSWYQQTPGQGLQFLFEYFSETQRNKGNFPGRFSGRQFSNSRSEMNVSTLELGDSALYLCASSLDGGSKADTQYFGPGTRLTVL.

This clone turned up a few times. The chain carries TRBV15 and TRBJ1-2; D ambiguous. The V end lost 3 bases, the J end lost 9 bases, and 14 bases lay between the germline ends. This CDR3 is built from 13 residues. CDR1 is LNHNV and CDR2 is YYDKDF in the germline V gene (reference sequence). CDR3 in amino acids: CATSRLELSSYTF. The CDR3, as DNA: TGTGCCACCAGCAGGTTGGAACTATCGAGCTACACCTTC. Complete variable domain (other parts from reference TRBV15 and TRBJ1-2): DAMVIQNPRYQVTQFGKPVTLSCSQTLNHNVMYWYQQKSSQAPKLLFHYYDKDFNNEADTPDNFQSRRPNTSFCFLDIRSPGLGDTAMYLCATSRLELSSYTFGSGTRLTVV.

The chain combines TRBV7-2 with TRBJ2-2; 9 bases agree with TRBD1. Trimming took 5 bases from V and 1 from J; bases not matched to a gene: 2. Germline V gives CDR1 SGHTA, CDR2 FQGNSA. The CDR3 sequence is 15 residues long. CDR3 nucleotides: TGTGCCAGCAGCCGGGACAGGGAGAACACCGGGGAGCTGTTTTTT. This translates into CASSRDRENTGELFF.

This clone was found a few times. The chain couples TRBV15 to TRBJ2-3; 7 nucleotides line up with TRBD1. The CDR3 totals 16 residues. Germline assignment: CDR1 LNHNV and CDR2 YYDKDF (reference sequence). Trimming at V came to 0 bases and at J to 0 bases, leaving 3 bases not matched to a gene. DNA for the CDR3: TGTGCCACCAGCAGAGATTTGGGACAGAGCACAGATACGCAGTATTTT. As protein: CATSRDLGQSTDTQYF.

This clone has just a few counts. The rearrangement joins TRBV28 to TRBJ1-5; possibly TRBD1 for D (5 bases). Between the trimmed V and J ends, which lost 7 bases and 7 bases, there was a span of 14 bases. Germline values: CDR1 MDHEN, CDR2 SYDVKM. The CDR3 is made up of 13 amino acids. CDR3 coding DNA: TGTGCCAGCACCTCCTCGGGGGGGCAGCCCCAGCATTTT. It translates to CASTSSGGQPQHF.

The chain employs TRBV6-1 and TRBJ1-2, with a tentative D call TRBD1 (5 bases). The V and J ends lost 5 bases and 4 bases respectively, with 8 bases between them. CDR3 length equals 12 residues. Germline CDR1 MNHNS, CDR2 SASEGT. The CDR3 region has the DNA TGTGCCAGCAGTTCCGGGGGCTATGGCTACACCTTC. Amino acids: CASSSGGYGYTF.

A few counts support this clone. The chain employs TRBV2 and TRBJ2-5, with D possibly TRBD2 on 6 matching bases. This CDR3 has 15 amino acids. V lost 0 bases and J lost 5, with 13 bases in between. CDR1 SNHLY and CDR2 FYNNEI come from the germline V gene. DNA of the CDR3: TGTGCCAGCAGTGAAGCGGGAGGTTCTGGGGAGACCCAGTACTTC. Its translation: CASSEAGGSGETQYF. Together with reference TRBV2 and TRBJ2-5, the CDR3 gives the full variable domain: EPEVTQTPSHQVTQMGQEVILRCVPISNHLYFYWYRQILGQKVEFLVSFYNNEISEKSEIFDDQFSVERPDGSNFTLKIRSTKLEDSAMYFCASSEAGGSGETQYFGPGTRLLVL.

The rearrangement uses TRBV29-1 and TRBJ2-7; D perhaps matches TRBD1 (5 bases). Germline V gene sequence: CDR1 SQVTM, CDR2 ANQGSEA. V lost 4 bases and J lost 7, with 17 bases in between. This CDR3 spans 13 amino acids. CDR3 region: CSVGTFRPTEQYF. The CDR3 DNA follows: TGCAGCGTTGGGACATTCAGACCTACGGAGCAGTACTTC.

In its sample, this clone was seen a few times. The V gene is TRBV18, the J gene TRBJ2-4, with 9 bases that match TRBD2. This CDR3 contains 13 residues. CDR1 is KGHSH and CDR2 is LQKENI in the germline V gene. J lost 12 bases, V lost 3 bases, and 6 bases had no gene match. This CDR3 is CASSPGTSRDQYF. The CDR3 DNA sequence: TGTGCCAGCTCACCCGGGACTAGCCGGGATCAGTACTTC.

The sample holds many counts of this clone. This chain joins TRBV7-2 and TRBJ2-1; 10 nucleotides match TRBD2. V lost 0 bases, J lost 4 bases, and 9 bases stayed unmatched. The CDR3 consists of 18 residues. From germline, CDR1 is SGHTA and CDR2 FQGNSA. The CDR3 DNA is TGTGCCAGCAGCTTAGCAGCCACCCTAGCGGGAGATTACAATGAGCAGTTCTTC. This sequence encodes CASSLAATLAGDYNEQFF.

This clone showed up just a few times. CDR3 loop: CASSLVSSPGAFF. The CDR3 nucleotides are TGTGCCAGCAGCTTAGTCTCAAGTCCAGGAGCTTTCTTT. The rearrangement joins TRBV7-2 to TRBJ1-1; D is unresolved. Germline assignment: CDR1 SGHTA and CDR2 FQGNSA. The CDR3 sequence is 13 residues long. Trimming left V 1 base short and J 10 bases short, with 13 bases between.

The table lists this clone with a few counts. The chain employs TRBV4-1 and TRBJ2-5, with 9 bases fitting TRBD1. CDR1 and CDR2 (germline): MGHRA, YSYEKL. Trimming at V came to 1 base and at J to 5 bases, leaving 11 bases not matched to a gene. This CDR3 is built from 17 residues. The CDR3 DNA follows: TGCGCCAGCAGCCAAGGAATGTACAGGGGGCGCGGGGAGACCCAGTACTTC. Amino acids: CASSQGMYRGRGETQYF.

The chain has TRBV9 and TRBJ2-1; perhaps TRBD2 as D (5 bases). The CDR3 contains 18 residues. Trimming removed 1 base at V and 0 bases at J, with 17 bases between. Germline V gene sequence: CDR1 SGDLS, CDR2 YYNGEE. This CDR3 reads CASSVRLALSSSYNEQFF. Here the CDR3 DNA reads TGTGCCAGCAGCGTAAGGCTAGCCTTATCGAGCTCCTACAATGAGCAGTTCTTC.